Following are 2 T cell receptor beta chains from one sample sequenced in a study of technical replicates of blood from a few donors. Sequencing used immunoSEQ multiplex PCR; TCRdb keeps in-frame clones, though not all of them. The table lists roughly 80,000 clones, approximately 89% of them singletons. The sequencing input was T cells isolated from PBMCs. These receptors originate from a human donor in good health.

The chain employs TRBV18 and TRBJ2-1; no definite D call. V was trimmed by 5 bases and J by 5 bases, leaving 10 bases between them. The CDR3 runs 13 residues. Germline CDR1 and CDR2: KGHSH and LQKENI. CDR3 residues: CASSSVRDNEQFF. In DNA form, the CDR3 reads TGTGCCAGCTCATCCGTCCGGGACAATGAGCAGTTCTTC.

J is TRBJ1-2 and V is TRBV12-5; 7 bases agree with TRBD1. Trimming at V came to 2 bases and at J to 7 bases, leaving 1 base not matched to a gene. Germline lookup yields CDR1 LGHNT and CDR2 FRNRAP. This CDR3 contains 12 residues. The CDR3 sequence: CASGLTGVGYTF. The CDR3 DNA follows: TGTGCTAGTGGTTTGACAGGGGTTGGCTACACCTTC.